The rows below give T cell receptor beta chains drawn from one sample of a study of spatial heterogeneity in lung cancer. TCRdb itself ran the 5' RACE reads through MiXCR, one entry per CDR3 protein. This table holds fewer than 150,000 distinct CDR3 sequences, roughly 10% found once. Material: PBMCs, obtained at follow-up. Source of these receptors: a female donor with early-stage non-small cell lung cancer. Both conserved end residues are part of each CDR3. The D gene is left open where the match is weak. Size is stated for part of the rows, as once, few or many counts, or as a class when the clone is expanded.

DNA: TGTGCCACCAGTGACACCGGGACTAGGGGGTTCTTC
CDR3: CATSDTGTRGFF
V: TRBV24-1
D: TRBD2
size: NA
J: TRBJ2-1

DNA: TGTGCCAGCAGTTTTCGCCAGGGTTCGTCTACGCAGTATTTT
CDR3: CASSFRQGSSTQYF
V: TRBV28
D: NA
size: NA
J: TRBJ2-3

DNA: TGTGCCAGCAGGCCAGGGACGGTTAGCACAGATACGCAGTATTTT
CDR3: CASRPGTVSTDTQYF
V: TRBV7-9
D: NA
size: NA
J: TRBJ2-3

DNA: TGTGCCAGCAGCCAAGGACCATACGGAGGAAAACTGTTTTTT
CDR3: CASSQGPYGGKLFF
V: TRBV14
D: NA
size: NA
J: TRBJ1-4

DNA: TGTGCTAGCAGTCCTTACCGGGAGGACACCGGGGAGCTGTTTTTT
CDR3: CASSPYREDTGELFF
V: TRBV7-7
D: TRBD2
size: few
J: TRBJ2-2

DNA: TGTGCCAGCAGCTCCGGGGGGGTAATGGGGACTAGCGAGACCTCAGATACGCAGTATTTT
CDR3: CASSSGGVMGTSETSDTQYF
V: TRBV5-4
D: TRBD2
size: many
J: TRBJ2-3

DNA: TGCAGCGTTGAGGCGAGAGGACTAGCGGGAGCGAGCACAGATACGCAGTATTTT
CDR3: CSVEARGLAGASTDTQYF
V: TRBV29-1
D: TRBD2
size: few
J: TRBJ2-3

DNA: TGTGCCAGCCTTTCCGGGGCCTCTAATGAGCAGTTCTTC
CDR3: CASLSGASNEQFF
V: TRBV28
D: NA
size: many
J: TRBJ2-1

DNA: TGTGCCAGCAGTTATTCCAATGAGCAGTTCTTC
CDR3: CASSYSNEQFF
V: TRBV12-3/TRBV12-4
D: NA
size: many
J: TRBJ2-1

DNA: TGTGCCAGCAGTATATCTGCGGGACAGTGGAGCACAGATACGCAGTATTTT
CDR3: CASSISAGQWSTDTQYF
V: TRBV28
D: NA
size: NA
J: TRBJ2-3

DNA: TGTGCCAGCAACATAGAGGGGCTAGACACTGAAGCTTTCTTT
CDR3: CASNIEGLDTEAFF
V: TRBV6-1
D: NA
size: few
J: TRBJ1-1

DNA: TGTGCCACCAGTGCCCCCGCTCGTAATCAGCCCCAGCATTTT
CDR3: CATSAPARNQPQHF
V: TRBV24-1
D: NA
size: many
J: TRBJ1-5

DNA: TGTGCCAGCGGTCGAGGGGTCCGAGAGACCCAGTACTTC
CDR3: CASGRGVRETQYF
V: TRBV27
D: NA
size: few
J: TRBJ2-5

DNA: TGTGCCAGCAAAAATCCGGCCCCCTCCAATGAGCAGTTCTTC
CDR3: CASKNPAPSNEQFF
V: TRBV6-5
D: NA
size: few
J: TRBJ2-1

DNA: TGCAGTGCTAGCAGTCAGGACTACGAGCAGTACTTC
CDR3: CSASSQDYEQYF
V: TRBV20-1
D: NA
size: NA
J: TRBJ2-7

DNA: TGCGCCAGCAGCTTTAATGGGGACAGACCTCAAGAGACCCAGTACTTC
CDR3: CASSFNGDRPQETQYF
V: TRBV5-1
D: TRBD1
size: few
J: TRBJ2-5

DNA: TGCGCCAGCAGCTTGAGGGACAGGGAGACGCAGTATTTT
CDR3: CASSLRDRETQYF
V: TRBV5-1
D: TRBD1
size: many
J: TRBJ2-3

DNA: TGTGCCAGCAGTAGGAACCCGGGCCCTTCCTACGAGCAGTACTTC
CDR3: CASSRNPGPSYEQYF
V: TRBV28
D: NA
size: few
J: TRBJ2-7

DNA: TGTGCCACCAGTGATCCCGCGGCGGGCTCCTACAATGAGCAGTTCTTC
CDR3: CATSDPAAGSYNEQFF
V: TRBV24-1
D: NA
size: NA
J: TRBJ2-1

DNA: TGTGCCAGTAGTTCCCTCCAGACAGGGTCAGAGACCCAGTACTTC
CDR3: CASSSLQTGSETQYF
V: TRBV19
D: TRBD1
size: many
J: TRBJ2-5

DNA: TGCGCCAGCAGCCAGGCTGGACAGGGACACACTGAAGCTTTCTTT
CDR3: CASSQAGQGHTEAFF
V: TRBV5-1
D: TRBD1
size: few
J: TRBJ1-1

DNA: TGTGCCAGCAGCCGGCGGGCCGCCTACAATGAGCAGTTCTTC
CDR3: CASSRRAAYNEQFF
V: TRBV6-5
D: NA
size: NA
J: TRBJ2-1

DNA: TGTGCCAGCAGTTCACTGGACAGATTCTCTAATGAAAAACTGTTTTTT
CDR3: CASSSLDRFSNEKLFF
V: TRBV28
D: NA
size: few
J: TRBJ1-4

DNA: TGTGCCAGCAGTTTAGGACAGGACGTACAAAATGAGCAGTTCTTC
CDR3: CASSLGQDVQNEQFF
V: TRBV5-6
D: TRBD1
size: NA
J: TRBJ2-1

DNA: TGTGCCAGCAGCCATTGGGGCGGCGACAACACCGGGGAGCTGTTTTTT
CDR3: CASSHWGGDNTGELFF
V: TRBV7-9
D: NA
size: NA
J: TRBJ2-2

DNA: TGTGCCAGCAGTGAGTCCGGAGGGGGCGCAGGGAATCAGCCCCAGCATTTT
CDR3: CASSESGGGAGNQPQHF
V: TRBV25-1
D: TRBD1
size: NA
J: TRBJ1-5